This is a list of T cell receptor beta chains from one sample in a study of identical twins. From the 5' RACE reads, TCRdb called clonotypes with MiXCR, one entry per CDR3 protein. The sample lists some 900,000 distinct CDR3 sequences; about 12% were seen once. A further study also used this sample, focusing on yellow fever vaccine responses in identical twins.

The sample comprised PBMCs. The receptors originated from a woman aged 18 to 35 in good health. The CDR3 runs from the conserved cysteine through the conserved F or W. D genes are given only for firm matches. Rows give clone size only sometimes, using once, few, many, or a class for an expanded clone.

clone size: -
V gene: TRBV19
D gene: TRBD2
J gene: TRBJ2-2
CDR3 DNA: TGTGCCAGTACTCGGGTGGCTAGCGGGGGTGATACCGGGGAGCTGTTTTTT
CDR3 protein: CASTRVASGGDTGELFF

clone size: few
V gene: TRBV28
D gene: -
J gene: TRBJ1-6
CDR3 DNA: TGTGCCAGCAGTCCCCCCGGGGGGTTGAATTCACCCCTCCACTTT
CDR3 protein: CASSPPGGLNSPLHF

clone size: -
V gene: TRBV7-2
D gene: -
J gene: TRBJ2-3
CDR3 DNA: TGTGCCAGCAGCTTAGGTGGCGGGGCTACAGGGTCTATGCAGTATTTT
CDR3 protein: CASSLGGGATGSMQYF

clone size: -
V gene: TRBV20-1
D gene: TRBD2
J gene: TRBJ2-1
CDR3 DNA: TGCAGTGCTATCGGGACTAGCGGGAGGGCTGGGAGGGATGAGCAGTTCTTC
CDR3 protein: CSAIGTSGRAGRDEQFF

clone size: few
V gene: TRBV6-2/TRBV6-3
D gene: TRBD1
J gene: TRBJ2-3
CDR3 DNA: TGTGCCAGCAGTTACTCGATAGCGGGACAGGGGATGCAGGGGTTAGTGACAGATACGCAGTATTTT
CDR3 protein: CASSYSIAGQGMQGLVTDTQYF

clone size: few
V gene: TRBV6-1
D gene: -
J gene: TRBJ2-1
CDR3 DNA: TGTGCCAGCACCAAGGGCCAGGGGAAGGGATCTGAGCAGTTCTTC
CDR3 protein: CASTKGQGKGSEQFF

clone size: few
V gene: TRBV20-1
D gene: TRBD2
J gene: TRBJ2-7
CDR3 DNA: TGCAGTGCTAAGGGACTAGCGGGAGGGAGCTCCTACGAGCAGTACTTC
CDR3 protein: CSAKGLAGGSSYEQYF

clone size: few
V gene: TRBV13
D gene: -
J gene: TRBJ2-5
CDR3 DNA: TGTGCCAGCAGCATGGACAGCCAAGAGACCCAGTACTTC
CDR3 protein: CASSMDSQETQYF

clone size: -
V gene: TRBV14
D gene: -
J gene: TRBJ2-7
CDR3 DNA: TGTGCCAGCAGCCGAGACCTAACGGCCTACGAGCAGTACTTC
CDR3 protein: CASSRDLTAYEQYF

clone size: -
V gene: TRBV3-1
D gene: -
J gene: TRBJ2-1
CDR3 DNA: TGTGCCAGCAGCCAAAGGCCCGCGGGCCCGGGGTTTGGGGAGCAGTTCTTC
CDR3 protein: CASSQRPAGPGFGEQFF

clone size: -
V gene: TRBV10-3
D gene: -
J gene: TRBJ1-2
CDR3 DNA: TGTGCCATCAGTGATACGACACCCCGCTATGGCTACACCTTC
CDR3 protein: CAISDTTPRYGYTF

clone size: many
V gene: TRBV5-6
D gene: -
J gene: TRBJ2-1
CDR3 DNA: TGTGCCAGCAGCTCCCCCGACTGGGGGTACAATGAGCAGTTCTTC
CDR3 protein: CASSSPDWGYNEQFF

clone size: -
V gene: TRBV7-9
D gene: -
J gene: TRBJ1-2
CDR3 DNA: TGTGCCAGCAGCTTACCCCCGGTTAACTATGGCTACACCTTC
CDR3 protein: CASSLPPVNYGYTF

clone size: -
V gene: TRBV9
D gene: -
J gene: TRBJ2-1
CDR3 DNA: TGTGCCAGCACCCCTGGGGGGGGCCATGAGCAGTTCTTC
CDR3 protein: CASTPGGGHEQFF

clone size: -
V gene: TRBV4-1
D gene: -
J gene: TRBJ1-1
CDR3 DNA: TGCGCCAGCAGCCAAGATCTGACAGGCGTGTTCCCTGAAGCTTTCTTT
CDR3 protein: CASSQDLTGVFPEAFF

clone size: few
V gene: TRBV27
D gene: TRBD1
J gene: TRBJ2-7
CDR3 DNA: TGTGCCAGCAGTTTGGGGACAGGGCGGGCTGGGCAGTACTTC
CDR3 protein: CASSLGTGRAGQYF

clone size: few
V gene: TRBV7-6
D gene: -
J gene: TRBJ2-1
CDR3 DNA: TGTGCCAGCACCAGGGCCGGAGGAACGGTTGTAGACCACAATGAGCAGTTCTTC
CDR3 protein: CASTRAGGTVVDHNEQFF

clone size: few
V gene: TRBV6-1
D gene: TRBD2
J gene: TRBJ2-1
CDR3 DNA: TGTGCCAGCACACAAAGACCGGGACTAGGAATTTATAATGAGCAGTTCTTC
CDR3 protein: CASTQRPGLGIYNEQFF

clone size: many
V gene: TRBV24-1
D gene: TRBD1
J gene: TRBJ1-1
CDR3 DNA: TGTGCCACCAGTAAGGGACAGGGGCGGTCTGAAGCTTTCTTT
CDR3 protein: CATSKGQGRSEAFF

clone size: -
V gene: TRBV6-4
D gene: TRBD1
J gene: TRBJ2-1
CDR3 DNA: TGTGCCAGCAGTGACTGGGACAGGGACCGGGGCCGAGGGCAGTTCTTC
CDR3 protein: CASSDWDRDRGRGQFF

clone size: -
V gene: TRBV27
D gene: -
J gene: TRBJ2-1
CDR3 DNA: TGTGCCAGCACCGCGGGACACCCCTACAATGAGCAGTTCTTC
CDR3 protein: CASTAGHPYNEQFF

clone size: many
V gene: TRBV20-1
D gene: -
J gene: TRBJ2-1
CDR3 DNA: TGCAGTGCTAGAGTGTCCAATGAGCAGTTCTTC
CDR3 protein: CSARVSNEQFF

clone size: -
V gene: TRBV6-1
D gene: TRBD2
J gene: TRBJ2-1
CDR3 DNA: TGTGCCAGCAGCGACGGGACTAGCGCGTACAATGAGCAGTTCTTC
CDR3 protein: CASSDGTSAYNEQFF

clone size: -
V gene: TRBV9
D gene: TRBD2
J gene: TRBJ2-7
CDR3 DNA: TGTGCCAGCAGCGTAGATACTAGCGGGTTTTACGAGCAGTACTTC
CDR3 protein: CASSVDTSGFYEQYF

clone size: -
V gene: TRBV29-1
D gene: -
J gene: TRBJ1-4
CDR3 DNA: TGCAGCGTCTTTGGACGGGGGAAAAATGAAAAACTGTTTTTT
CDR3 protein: CSVFGRGKNEKLFF

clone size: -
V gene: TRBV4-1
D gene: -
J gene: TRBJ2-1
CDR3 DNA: TGCGCCAGCAGCCAACCTAGCCGCTACGATGAGCAGTTCTTC
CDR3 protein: CASSQPSRYDEQFF

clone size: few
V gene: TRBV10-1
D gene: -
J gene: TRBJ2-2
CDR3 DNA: TGCGCCAGCAGCAGGGGCCCCCCGGGACTCTCGAACACCGGGGAGCTGTTTTTT
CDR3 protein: CASSRGPPGLSNTGELFF

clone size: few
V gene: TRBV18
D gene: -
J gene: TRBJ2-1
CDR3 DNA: TGTGCCAGCTCACGGGGGGTCCCATACAATGAGCAGTTCTTC
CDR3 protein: CASSRGVPYNEQFF

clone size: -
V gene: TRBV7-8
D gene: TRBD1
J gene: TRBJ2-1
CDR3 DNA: TGTGCCAGCAGCGTCTCATATCCGGGACAGTACAATGAGCAGTTCTTC
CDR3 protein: CASSVSYPGQYNEQFF

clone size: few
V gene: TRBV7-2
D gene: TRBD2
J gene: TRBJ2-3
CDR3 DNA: TGTGCCAGCAGCTCTACACTAGGGCTCGGGGGGGATACGCAGTATTTT
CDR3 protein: CASSSTLGLGGDTQYF

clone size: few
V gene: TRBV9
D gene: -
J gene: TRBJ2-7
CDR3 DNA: TGTGCCAGCAGCGTAGGATCACAGGCCCGTGACGAGCAGTACTTC
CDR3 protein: CASSVGSQARDEQYF

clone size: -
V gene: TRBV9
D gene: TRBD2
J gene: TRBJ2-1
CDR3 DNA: TGTGCCAGCAGCGGAAGACCGGGACTAGCGGTATACAATGAGCAGTTCTTC
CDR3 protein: CASSGRPGLAVYNEQFF

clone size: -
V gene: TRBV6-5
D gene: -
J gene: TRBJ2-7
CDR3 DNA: TGTGCCAGCAGTTTGTCATGGAGCAGGACATCGCCCGAGCAGTACTTC
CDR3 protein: CASSLSWSRTSPEQYF

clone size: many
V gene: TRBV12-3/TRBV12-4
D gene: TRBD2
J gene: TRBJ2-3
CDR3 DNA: TGTGCCAGTACTAGCGGGAGGGCTGATACGCAGTATTTT
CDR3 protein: CASTSGRADTQYF

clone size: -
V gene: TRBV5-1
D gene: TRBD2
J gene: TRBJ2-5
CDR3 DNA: TGCGCCAGCAGCTGGGGGACTAGCGGGACGCAAGAGACCCAGTACTTC
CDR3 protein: CASSWGTSGTQETQYF